What follows are 26 T cell receptor beta chains derived from one specimen sequenced in a study of T cell responses to AZD1222 COVID-19 vaccine. Repertoires were generated with immunoSEQ multiplex PCR, while TCRdb's copy carries only in-frame clones and drops some. This table has about 81,000 clones, 85% to 95% appearing once. Material: peripheral blood, obtained 28 days after the second AZD1222 dose. These receptors all come from an adult who received the AZD1222 COVID-19 vaccine.

The rearrangement links TRBV5-6 to TRBJ1-2, with D unclear. V lost 1 base, J lost 7 bases, and 8 bases lay in between. This CDR3 comprises 12 residues. Germline lookup yields CDR1 SGHDT and CDR2 YYEEEE. The CDR3 DNA reads as TGTGCCAGCAGCTTGTATCAGGCTGGCTACACCTTC. This codes for CASSLYQAGYTF.

This rearrangement joins TRBV5-1 to TRBJ2-1; D perhaps matches TRBD2 (5 bases). V was cut by 2 bases and J by 7 bases, with 16 bases left in between. Germline V CDR1 and CDR2: SGHRS, YFSETQ. The CDR3 is 15 residues long. CDR3 coding DNA: TGCGCCAGCAGCTTATCCGCCGGGGAATGGAATGAGCAGTTCTTC. Protein sequence: CASSLSAGEWNEQFF. Based on the CDR3 plus reference TRBV5-1 and TRBJ2-1, the full variable domain is KAGVTQTPRYLIKTRGQQVTLSCSPISGHRSVSWYQQTPGQGLQFLFEYFSETQRNKGNFPGRFSGRQFSNSRSEMNVSTLELGDSALYLCASSLSAGEWNEQFFGPGTRLTVL.

The rearrangement uses TRBV7-9 and TRBJ1-4; TRBD1 agrees at 8 bases. Per the germline V gene, CDR1 is SEHNR and CDR2 is FQNEAQ (reference sequence). The CDR3 totals 14 residues. Trimming took 5 bases from V and 8 from J; bases not matched to a gene: 7. The CDR3 DNA follows: TGTGCCAGCAGCCCACAGGGGGTAGAAGAAAAACTGTTTTTT. Translation: CASSPQGVEEKLFF. Filled out from reference TRBV7-9 and TRBJ1-4, the complete variable domain reads DTGVSQNPRHKITKRGQNVTFRCDPISEHNRLYWYRQTLGQGPEFLTYFQNEAQLEKSRLLSDRFSAERPKGSFSTLEIQRTEQGDSAMYLCASSPQGVEEKLFFGSGTQLSVL.

This chain uses TRBV29-1 with TRBJ2-7, with 8 positions matching TRBD1. V dropped 4 bases and J dropped 1; count of bases not matched to a gene: 6. Germline values: CDR1 SQVTM, CDR2 ANQGSEA. This CDR3 has 14 residues. The CDR3 region is CSVGFGQGSYEQYF. The CDR3 DNA reads TGCAGCGTTGGATTCGGACAGGGATCCTACGAGCAGTACTTC.

The chain combines TRBV19 with TRBJ2-1; 9 bases match TRBD1. The germline V gene has CDR1 LNHDA and CDR2 SQIVND (reference sequence). CDR3 length: 15 residues. V lost 7 bases to trimming and J lost 4 bases; unmatched junction nucleotides: 8. CDR3 in DNA: TGTGCCAGTACCGACGGGACAGGGCGGTACAATGAGCAGTTCTTC. The encoded protein is CASTDGTGRYNEQFF.

The J gene is TRBJ1-1, the V gene TRBV5-1; D unresolved. The CDR3 has 13 amino acids. V lost 1 base, J lost 1 base, and 5 bases lay in between. The germline gives CDR1 SGHRS, CDR2 YFSETQ. This CDR3 reads CASSLSPNTEAFF. The CDR3 nucleotides are TGCGCCAGCAGCTTGAGTCCGAACACTGAAGCTTTCTTT.

V usage is TRBV2 and J usage is TRBJ2-4; 10 nucleotides align to TRBD2. With V trimmed by 2 bases and J by 7 bases, 8 bases remained unmatched. The CDR3 extends over 16 amino acids. Germline V gene data show CDR1 as SNHLY and CDR2 as FYNNEI. CDR3 bases: TGTGCCAGCAGTGAAAGTCAGCGGGGGGGCCAGAACATTCAGTACTTC. Amino acid sequence: CASSESQRGGQNIQYF. Supplemented by reference TRBV2 and TRBJ2-4, the full variable domain reads EPEVTQTPSHQVTQMGQEVILRCVPISNHLYFYWYRQILGQKVEFLVSFYNNEISEKSEIFDDQFSVERPDGSNFTLKIRSTKLEDSAMYFCASSESQRGGQNIQYFGAGTRLSVL.

The chain employs TRBV7-2 and TRBJ1-3; the D gene is possibly TRBD1 (6 bases). V was pared by 4 bases and J by 0 bases, with 16 bases between. Germline CDR1 and CDR2: SGHTA and FQGNSA. The CDR3 has 17 residues. CDR3 sequence (DNA): TGTGCCAGCAGCTCCCGACAGGCCCTCATCTCTGGAAACACCATATATTTT. Translation gives CASSSRQALISGNTIYF.

This chain uses TRBV4-1 with TRBJ2-1, with 7 positions matching TRBD1. CDR3 length equals 13 residues. The V segment lost 5 bases and the J segment 7 bases; nucleotides outside the gene matches: 5. Germline V gives CDR1 MGHRA, CDR2 YSYEKL. CDR3 in amino acids: CASSDYRGNEQFF. The CDR3, as DNA: TGCGCCAGCAGCGACTACAGGGGTAATGAGCAGTTCTTC.

The chain couples TRBV24-1 to TRBJ2-3; no clear D. This CDR3 comprises 16 residues. V was cut by 4 bases and J by 2 bases, with 15 bases left in between. Germline values: CDR1 KGHDR, CDR2 SFDVKD. CDR3 residues: CATSDGRPWPTDTQYF. CDR3 DNA: TGTGCCACCAGTGACGGCAGACCATGGCCCACAGATACGCAGTATTTT.

The CDR3 bases are TGCGCCAGCAGCCAAAACGGCAAACAAGAGACCCAGTACTTC. This gives the protein CASSQNGKQETQYF. The chain links TRBV10-2 to TRBJ2-5; unclear D gene. V gave up 6 bases and J gave up 2 bases, with 13 bases separating them. CDR1 and CDR2 from the germline V gene are WSHSY and SAAADI. The CDR3 runs to 14 residues.

The chain links TRBV19 to TRBJ1-1, with TRBD1 matching over 7 bases. Germline CDR1 reads LNHDA; CDR2 reads SQIVND (reference sequence). Trimming cost V 9 bases and J 6 bases; bases outside gene matches: 10. There are 13 residues in the CDR3. The CDR3 region is CASTTGYGSEAFF. CDR3 in DNA: TGTGCCAGCACGACAGGGTATGGATCTGAAGCTTTCTTT.

The rearrangement links TRBV28 to TRBJ1-3, with no clear D. Germline CDR1 MDHEN, CDR2 SYDVKM. This CDR3 has 13 amino acids. V lost 5 bases and J 9 bases, leaving 14 bases between the germline ends. Written as DNA, the CDR3 is TGTGCCAGCAGTCTCGGGAATCTCGGCACCATATATTTT. The encoded protein is CASSLGNLGTIYF.

Written as DNA, the CDR3 is TGTGCCAGTAGTCCCGGACAGGGGAGCACAGATACGCAGTATTTT. Its translation: CASSPGQGSTDTQYF. The V call is TRBV19, the J call TRBJ2-3; 9 bases map to TRBD1. CDR3 length: 15 amino acids. V shed 5 bases, J shed 0 bases, and the junction held 3 bases outside the gene matches. Germline V gene sequence: CDR1 LNHDA, CDR2 SQIVND (reference sequence).

This clone was detected only once. The CDR3 spells CASRFGYEQYF. The CDR3 nucleotides read TGCGCCAGCAGGTTCGGTTACGAGCAGTACTTC. V is TRBV5-1 and J is TRBJ2-7; D remains ambiguous. The V end lost 5 bases, the J end lost 4 bases, and 7 bases lay between the germline ends. CDR1 is SGHRS, CDR2 YFSETQ, per germline. CDR3 size: 11 residues.

A single count supports this clone. The V call is TRBV7-3, the J call TRBJ2-2; 8 nucleotides match TRBD1. V lost 5 bases to trimming and J lost 1 base; unmatched junction nucleotides: 6. The CDR3 spans 16 residues. Germline lookup yields CDR1 SGHTA and CDR2 FQGTGA. CDR3 sequence: CASSRLGTGNTGELFF. The CDR3 region has the DNA TGTGCCAGCAGCAGGCTCGGGACAGGGAACACCGGGGAGCTGTTTTTT.

The V call is TRBV5-1, the J call TRBJ2-5; 9 nucleotides align to TRBD1. The germline V gene has CDR1 SGHRS and CDR2 YFSETQ. The CDR3 is 15 amino acids. The trim removed 1 base at V and 5 bases at J, leaving 6 bases unmatched. The CDR3 here is CASSLWGQGGETQYF. The CDR3 DNA reads TGCGCCAGCAGCTTGTGGGGACAGGGTGGGGAGACCCAGTACTTC.

The chain joins TRBV5-1 to TRBJ1-6; 7 bases map to TRBD1. The CDR3 loop spans 17 amino acids. From germline, CDR1 is SGHRS and CDR2 YFSETQ. V shed 0 bases, J shed 0 bases, and the junction held 3 bases outside the gene matches. The CDR3 loop reads CASSLEQGSSYNSPLHF. CDR3 DNA sequence: TGCGCCAGCAGCTTGGAACAGGGGAGCTCCTATAATTCACCCCTCCACTTT.

This chain links TRBV7-9 with TRBJ2-5; D unresolved. CDR3 length: 14 amino acids. Per the germline V gene, CDR1 is SEHNR and CDR2 is FQNEAQ (reference sequence). Between the trimmed V and J ends, which lost 6 bases and 0 bases, there was a span of 11 bases. The CDR3 loop is CASSSTQYQETQYF. CDR3 in DNA: TGTGCCAGCAGTTCTACGCAATACCAAGAGACCCAGTACTTC. The full variable domain, in which reference TRBV7-9 and TRBJ2-5 provide the parts outside the CDR3, is DTGVSQNPRHKITKRGQNVTFRCDPISEHNRLYWYRQTLGQGPEFLTYFQNEAQLEKSRLLSDRFSAERPKGSFSTLEIQRTEQGDSAMYLCASSSTQYQETQYFGPGTRLLVL.

This clone has only one observation. The J gene is TRBJ2-6, the V gene TRBV2; D is undetermined. The CDR3 is 11 amino acids. CDR1 and CDR2 from the germline V gene are SNHLY and FYNNEI. The V gene lost 4 bases and the J gene lost 5 bases, with 0 bases spanning the gap. The CDR3, as DNA: TGTGCCAGCAGTGGGGCCAACGTCCTGACTTTC. Its translation: CASSGANVLTF.

The rearrangement joins TRBV5-5 to TRBJ1-5, with D possibly matching TRBD1 (5 bases). The CDR3 consists of 15 residues. Germline loops: CDR1 SGHKS, CDR2 YYEKEE (reference sequence). V was cut by 4 bases and J by 6 bases, with 17 bases left in between. The CDR3 bases are TGTGCCAGCAGCGCCTTTGGGTCCCAGGGTCAGCCCCAGCATTTT. It encodes CASSAFGSQGQPQHF.

The chain couples TRBV7-9 to TRBJ2-1; D is ambiguous. Trimming removed 1 base from V and 6 bases from J, with 4 bases in between. Germline CDR1 SEHNR, CDR2 FQNEAQ (reference sequence). This CDR3 contains 12 residues. The CDR3 loop reads CASSLGTNEQFF. CDR3 nucleotide sequence: TGTGCCAGCAGCTTAGGGACCAATGAGCAGTTCTTC.

The V and J genes are TRBV3-1 (or the pseudogene TRBV3-2) and TRBJ1-4, with a weak D call TRBD1 (6 bases). Looked up from germline, CDR1 is LGHDT and CDR2 is YNNKEL (reference sequence). The V and J ends lost 3 bases and 10 bases respectively, with 12 bases between them. The CDR3 loop spans 13 amino acids. The CDR3 protein is CASSQNRDGKLFF. Here the CDR3 DNA reads TGTGCCAGCAGCCAGAACAGGGATGGAAAACTGTTTTTT.

The V call is TRBV7-3, the J call TRBJ2-2; the D gene is possibly TRBD2 (5 bases). Germline CDR1 SGHTA, CDR2 FQGTGA. The CDR3 contains 13 residues. V was clipped by 3 bases and J by 7 bases, with 9 bases between them. CDR3 bases: TGTGCCAGCAGCTTCGGAGGAATCGGGGAGCTGTTTTTT. Its protein product is CASSFGGIGELFF.

V usage is TRBV7-2 and J usage is TRBJ1-1; D gene uncertain. Germline CDR1 is SGHTA and CDR2 is FQGNSA. The CDR3 is 13 amino acids. V dropped 5 bases and J dropped 8 bases, with 15 bases sitting between them. The CDR3 loop reads CASSIRPQEEAFF. The CDR3, as DNA: TGTGCCAGCAGCATCCGCCCGCAAGAGGAAGCTTTCTTT.

The chain carries TRBV5-1 and TRBJ2-3, with a possible D match to TRBD2 (6 bases). The CDR3 is 12 amino acids. V gave up 2 bases and J gave up 5 bases, with 6 bases separating them. Germline V gene data show CDR1 as SGHRS and CDR2 as YFSETQ. CDR3 region: CASSFGGDTQYF. In DNA, the CDR3 is TGCGCCAGCAGCTTCGGGGGAGATACGCAGTATTTT.